The 13 T cell receptor beta chains below come from one sample, sequenced in a study of tumour-infiltrating T cells in Burkitt lymphoma. This table comes from immunoSEQ multiplex PCR, and its TCRdb copy is limited to in-frame clones, with some not included. The data hold 2,400 or so clones, with less than 25% observed a single time. Sequenced material: tumor tissue from a relapse. These receptors all come from a human donor with relapsed Burkitt lymphoma. Some clones in this sample may be carry-over from other donors' samples.

There are a few counts of this clone. This chain connects TRBV6-6 to TRBJ1-1; D is ambiguous. Germline CDR1 and CDR2: MNHNY and SVGAGI (reference sequence). There are 12 residues in the CDR3. The ends were cut back, 7 bases at V and 7 bases at J, with 13 bases in the middle. The CDR3 protein is CASTNSGLEAFF. CDR3 nucleotides: TGTGCCAGCACTAATTCGGGCCTTGAAGCTTTCTTT.

The table lists this clone with a few counts. V usage is TRBV5-8 and J usage is TRBJ2-1; TRBD2 matches 8 bases. From germline, CDR1 is SGHTS and CDR2 YDEGEE. The CDR3 is made up of 13 amino acids. J gave up 6 bases and V 7 bases, and 6 bases lay outside the gene matches. The CDR3 sequence: CASSTSGSNEQFF. Here the CDR3 DNA reads TGTGCCAGCTCCACTAGCGGCTCCAATGAGCAGTTCTTC.

The rearrangement uses TRBV28 and TRBJ1-1, with 8 bases fitting TRBD1. CDR1 and CDR2 (germline): MDHEN, SYDVKM. This CDR3 has 15 amino acids. Trimming cost V 5 bases and J 1 base; bases outside gene matches: 6. CDR3 amino acids: CASSPTGAGNTEAFF. CDR3 DNA: TGTGCCAGCAGTCCGACAGGGGCCGGGAACACTGAAGCTTTCTTT.

A few counts support this clone. V is TRBV6-1 and J is TRBJ1-6; no firm D call. V dropped 6 bases and J dropped 0 bases, with 3 bases sitting between them. Germline-derived CDR1 and CDR2 are MNHNS and SASEGT. The CDR3 loop spans 13 amino acids. CDR3 sequence: CASRVSYNSPLHF. The CDR3 nucleotides are TGTGCCAGCAGGGTCTCCTATAATTCACCCCTCCACTTT.

The J gene is TRBJ2-7, the V gene TRBV11-2; TRBD1 aligns across 8 bases. This CDR3 is built from 14 residues. CDR1 and CDR2 (germline): SGHAT, FQNNGV. V lost 5 bases and J lost 9; bases outside the gene matches: 12. In DNA, the CDR3 is TGTGCCAGCAGCCTCGACTTGGACAGGGCTGGGCAGTACTTC. The encoded protein is CASSLDLDRAGQYF.

This clone was found a few times. The chain combines TRBV10-3 with TRBJ2-5, with 10 bases lining up with TRBD1. The V and J ends lost 5 bases and 5 bases, in that order; junction bases with no gene match: 5. The length of the CDR3 is 14 residues. The germline gives CDR1 ENHRY, CDR2 SYGVKD. The CDR3 loop is CAISRQGAGETQYF. The CDR3 DNA is TGTGCCATCAGTCGACAGGGGGCGGGGGAGACCCAGTACTTC.

There are a few counts of this clone. The rearrangement links TRBV9 to TRBJ1-2, with TRBD1 matching over 8 bases. CDR1 is SGDLS and CDR2 is YYNGEE in the germline V gene. The CDR3 runs 16 residues. Germline trimming cut 0 bases from V and 8 bases from J; bases unmatched to any gene: 12. The CDR3 loop reads CASSVDRDRSGRGYTF. For the CDR3, the DNA is TGTGCCAGCAGCGTAGATCGGGACAGGAGTGGCCGGGGCTACACCTTC.

V is TRBV6-5 and J is TRBJ2-1; 7 bases are shared with TRBD1. Losses at the gene ends were 4 bases for V and 1 base for J; bases not matched to a gene: 7. CDR1 and CDR2 from the germline V gene are MNHEY and SVGAGI. The CDR3 covers 16 residues. CDR3 sequence (DNA): TGTGCCAGCAGTTTGACCACAGGGGTATCCTACAATGAGCAGTTCTTC. This codes for CASSLTTGVSYNEQFF.

The chain employs TRBV6-5 and TRBJ2-2; D unresolved. This CDR3 spans 9 amino acids. Looked up from germline, CDR1 is MNHEY and CDR2 is SVGAGI. CDR3 sequence (DNA): TGTACGAACACCGGGGAGCTGTTTTTT. It is translated as CTNTGELFF.

This clone has only a few counts. V gene TRBV5-4 combines with J gene TRBJ1-5, with 8 bases aligning to TRBD1. The CDR3 has 14 residues. Germline CDR1 and CDR2: SGHNT and YYREEE (reference sequence). The V gene end was trimmed by 3 bases and the J gene end by 6 bases; junction bases not matched to a gene: 5. CDR3 coding DNA: TGTGCCAGCAGCTCCGACAGGGGTTCTCAGCCCCAGCATTTT. The encoded protein is CASSSDRGSQPQHF.

This rearrangement joins TRBV9 to TRBJ2-3, with D possibly called TRBD1 or TRBD2 (5 bases each). Trimming took 3 bases from V and 2 from J, leaving 16 bases between them. This CDR3 has 16 residues. Per the germline V gene, CDR1 is SGDLS and CDR2 is YYNGEE. The CDR3 reads CASSAYGTVHTDTQYF. CDR3 nucleotide sequence: TGTGCCAGCAGCGCCTATGGGACGGTCCACACAGATACGCAGTATTTT.

The genes are TRBV27 and TRBJ1-6; TRBD1 agrees at 8 bases. The J segment lost 6 bases and the V segment lost 3 bases, leaving 4 bases of the junction unmatched. Germline V gene lookup returns CDR1 MNHEY and CDR2 SMNVEV (reference sequence). This CDR3 contains 15 residues. This CDR3 reads CASSLTGEGNSPLHF. The CDR3 DNA sequence: TGTGCCAGCAGTTTGACAGGGGAAGGTAATTCACCCCTCCACTTT.

In this sample, this clone turned up a few times. The chain combines TRBV18 with TRBJ1-2; D uncertain. Germline-derived CDR1 and CDR2 are KGHSH and LQKENI. With 3 bases removed from V and 4 bases from J, the gap between germline ends came to 12 bases. The CDR3 extends over 14 amino acids. The CDR3 spells CASSPTHAAYGYTF. CDR3 nucleotides: TGTGCCAGCTCACCGACTCATGCGGCCTATGGCTACACCTTC.